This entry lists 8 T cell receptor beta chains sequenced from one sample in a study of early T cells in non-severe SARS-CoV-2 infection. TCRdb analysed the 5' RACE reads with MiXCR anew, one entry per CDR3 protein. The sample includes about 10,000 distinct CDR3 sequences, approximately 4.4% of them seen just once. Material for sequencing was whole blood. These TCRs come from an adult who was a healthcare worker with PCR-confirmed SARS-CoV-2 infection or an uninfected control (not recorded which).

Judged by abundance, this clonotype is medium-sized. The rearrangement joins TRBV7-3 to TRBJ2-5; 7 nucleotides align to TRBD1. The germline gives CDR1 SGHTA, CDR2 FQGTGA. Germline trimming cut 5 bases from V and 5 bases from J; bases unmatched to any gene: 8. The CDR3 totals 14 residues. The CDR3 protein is CASSPQGNTETQYF. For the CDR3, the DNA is TGTGCCAGCAGCCCACAGGGGAACACGGAGACCCAGTACTTC.

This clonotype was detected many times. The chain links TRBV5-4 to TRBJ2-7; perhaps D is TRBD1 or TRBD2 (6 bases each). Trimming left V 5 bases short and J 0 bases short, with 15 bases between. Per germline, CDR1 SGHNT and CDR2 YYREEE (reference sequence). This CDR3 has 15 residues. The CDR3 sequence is CASRGGRSASYEQYF. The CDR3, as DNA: TGTGCCAGCAGAGGGGGGAGGTCAGCCTCCTACGAGCAGTACTTC.

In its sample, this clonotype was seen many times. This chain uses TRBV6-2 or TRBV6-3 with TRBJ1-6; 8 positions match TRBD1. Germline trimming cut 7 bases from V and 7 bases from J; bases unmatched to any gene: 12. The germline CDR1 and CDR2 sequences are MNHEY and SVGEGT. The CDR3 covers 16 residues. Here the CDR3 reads CASTDGQGLGNSPLHF. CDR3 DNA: TGTGCCAGCACCGACGGACAGGGCCTGGGCAATTCACCCCTCCACTTT.

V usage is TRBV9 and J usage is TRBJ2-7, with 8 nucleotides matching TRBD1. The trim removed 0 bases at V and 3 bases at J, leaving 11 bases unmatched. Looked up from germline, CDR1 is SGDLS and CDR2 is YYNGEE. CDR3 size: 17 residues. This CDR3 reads CASSVATGGPPVYEQYF. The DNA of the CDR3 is TGTGCCAGCAGCGTAGCCACAGGGGGTCCCCCCGTCTACGAGCAGTACTTC.

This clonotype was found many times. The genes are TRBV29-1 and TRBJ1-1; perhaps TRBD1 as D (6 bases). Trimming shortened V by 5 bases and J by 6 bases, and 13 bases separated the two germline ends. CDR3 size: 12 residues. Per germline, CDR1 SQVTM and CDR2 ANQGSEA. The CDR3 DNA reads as TGCAGCGTTCCCAAGGGGGGATCTGAAGCTTTCTTT. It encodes CSVPKGGSEAFF.

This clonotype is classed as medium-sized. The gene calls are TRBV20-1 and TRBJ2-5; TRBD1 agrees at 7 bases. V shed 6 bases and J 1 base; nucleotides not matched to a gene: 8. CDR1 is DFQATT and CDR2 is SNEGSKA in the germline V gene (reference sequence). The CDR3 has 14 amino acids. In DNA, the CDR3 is TGCAGTGCCAGATCAACAGGGGTCCAAGAGACCCAGTACTTC. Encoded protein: CSARSTGVQETQYF.

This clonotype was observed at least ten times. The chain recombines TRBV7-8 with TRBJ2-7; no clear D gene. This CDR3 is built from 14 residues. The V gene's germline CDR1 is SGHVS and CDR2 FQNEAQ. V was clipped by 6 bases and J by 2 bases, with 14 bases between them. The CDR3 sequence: CASSTRHRAYEQYF. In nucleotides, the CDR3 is TGTGCCAGCAGTACGAGGCACCGGGCCTACGAGCAGTACTTC.

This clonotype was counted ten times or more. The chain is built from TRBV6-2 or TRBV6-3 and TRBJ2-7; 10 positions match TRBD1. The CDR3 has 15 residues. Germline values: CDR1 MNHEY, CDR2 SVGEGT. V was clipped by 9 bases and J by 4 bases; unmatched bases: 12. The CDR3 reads CASWDPGTGEYEQYF. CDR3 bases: TGTGCCAGTTGGGACCCCGGGACAGGGGAGTACGAGCAGTACTTC.